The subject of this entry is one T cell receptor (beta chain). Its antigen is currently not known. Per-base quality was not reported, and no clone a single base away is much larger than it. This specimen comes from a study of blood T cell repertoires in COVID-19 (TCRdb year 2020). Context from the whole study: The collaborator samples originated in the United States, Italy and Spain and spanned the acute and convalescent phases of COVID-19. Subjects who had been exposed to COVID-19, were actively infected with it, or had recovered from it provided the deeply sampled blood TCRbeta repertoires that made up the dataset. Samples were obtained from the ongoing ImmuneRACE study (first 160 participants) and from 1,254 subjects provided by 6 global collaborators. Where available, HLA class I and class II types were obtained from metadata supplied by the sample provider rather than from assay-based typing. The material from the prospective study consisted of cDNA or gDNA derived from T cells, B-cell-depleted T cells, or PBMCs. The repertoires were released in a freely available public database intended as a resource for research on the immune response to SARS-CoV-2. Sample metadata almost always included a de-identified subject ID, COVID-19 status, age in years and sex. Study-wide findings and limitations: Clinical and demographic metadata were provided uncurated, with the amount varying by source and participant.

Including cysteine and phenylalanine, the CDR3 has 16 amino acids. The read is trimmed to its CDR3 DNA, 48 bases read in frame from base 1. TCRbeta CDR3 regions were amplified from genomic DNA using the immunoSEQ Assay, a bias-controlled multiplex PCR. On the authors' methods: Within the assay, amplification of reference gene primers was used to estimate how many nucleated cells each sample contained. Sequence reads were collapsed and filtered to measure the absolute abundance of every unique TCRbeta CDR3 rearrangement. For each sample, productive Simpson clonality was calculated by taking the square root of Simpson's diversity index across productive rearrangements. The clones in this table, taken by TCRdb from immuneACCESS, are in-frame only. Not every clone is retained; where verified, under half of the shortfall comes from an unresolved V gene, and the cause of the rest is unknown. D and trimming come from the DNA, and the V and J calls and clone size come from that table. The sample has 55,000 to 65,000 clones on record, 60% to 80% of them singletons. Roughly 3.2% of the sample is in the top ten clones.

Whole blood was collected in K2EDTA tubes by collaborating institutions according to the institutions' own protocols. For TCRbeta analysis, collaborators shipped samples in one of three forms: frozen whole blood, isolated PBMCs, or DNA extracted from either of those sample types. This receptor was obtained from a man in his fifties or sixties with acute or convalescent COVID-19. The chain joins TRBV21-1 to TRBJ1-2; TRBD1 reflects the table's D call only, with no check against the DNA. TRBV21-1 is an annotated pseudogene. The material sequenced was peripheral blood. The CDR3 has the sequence CASGNDRSPINYGYTF. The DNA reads TGTGCCAGCGGGAATGACAGGAGTCCAATTAACTATGGCTACACCTTC.